Listed below are T cell receptor beta chains from one sample, sequenced in a study of blood T cell repertoires in COVID-19. TCRdb's table, derived via immunoSEQ multiplex PCR, lists solely in-frame clones and lacks some. The sample holds over 200,000 clones, 80% to 90% seen once. The sequencing input was PBMCs or T cells enriched from blood (not recorded which). The receptor source for this set is a man aged 25-45 years who had recovered from COVID-19. CDR3s include the opening cysteine and the closing phenylalanine or tryptophan. D genes are given only for firm matches. Size tells how often a clone was seen (once, few, many) or the class of an expanded clone, and some rows leave it out.

clone size	V gene	J gene	D gene	CDR3 DNA	CDR3 protein
-	TRBV29-1	TRBJ2-1	-	TGCAGCGTTGTCTCTCCAGGCGTCTCCTACAATGAGCAGTTCTTC	CSVVSPGVSYNEQFF
-	TRBV28	TRBJ1-1	TRBD1	TGTGCCAGCAGTTTGGAGGGGGCAGTGAACACTGAAGCTTTCTTT	CASSLEGAVNTEAFF
-	TRBV11-3	TRBJ1-1	-	TGTGCCAGCAGCCAGGTGGGGAACACTGAAGCTTTCTTT	CASSQVGNTEAFF
-	TRBV21-1	TRBJ1-5	-	TGTGCCAGGAACAAATATGGAACAGAACAATACCAAAGACAGCCCCAGCATTTT	CARNKYGTEQYQRQPQHF
-	TRBV30	TRBJ1-2	TRBD1	TGTGCCTGGAGTATAACAGGGGTCTATGGCTACACCTTC	CAWSITGVYGYTF
-	TRBV11-2	TRBJ2-1	-	TGTGCCAGCAGCTTAGGAGGCGGGTCCTGGGGCAATGAGCAGTTCTTC	CASSLGGGSWGNEQFF
-	TRBV30	TRBJ2-1	TRBD2	TGTGCCTGGGCCGCTAGCGGGGGGATTGAGCAGTTCTTC	CAWAASGGIEQFF
-	TRBV4-3	TRBJ1-4	-	TGCGCCAGCAGCCCAGGACCCAGTCTAGGAGGTGAAAAACTGTTTTTT	CASSPGPSLGGEKLFF
-	TRBV4-3	TRBJ2-3	-	TGCGCCAGCAGCCAACGAGACAGTCGCACAGATACGCAGTATTTT	CASSQRDSRTDTQYF
-	TRBV28	TRBJ2-7	-	TGTGCCATCTCAGGGGGGTCCTACGAGCAGTACTTC	CAISGGSYEQYF
-	TRBV5-5	TRBJ1-1	-	TGTGCCAGCAGCTTGGCCGGAGAGGGTGAAGCTTTCTTT	CASSLAGEGEAFF
-	TRBV4-2	TRBJ1-3	TRBD1	TGTGCCAGCAGCCGAGGACAGGGCGCGGGAAACACCATATATTTT	CASSRGQGAGNTIYF
-	TRBV7-2	TRBJ1-3	-	TGTGCCAGCAGCTTAGCCGGGACAAAGAACGGAAACACCATATATTTT	CASSLAGTKNGNTIYF
-	TRBV6-2/TRBV6-3	TRBJ2-1	TRBD2	TGTGCCAGCAGTTACCCAGCCGGGACTAGCGGGAACTACAATGAGCAGTTCTTC	CASSYPAGTSGNYNEQFF
-	TRBV11-2	TRBJ1-2	-	TGTGCCAGCAGCGAGGCACGAACAATTTCTAACTATGGCTACACCTTC	CASSEARTISNYGYTF
-	TRBV5-8	TRBJ1-5	TRBD1	TGTGCCAGCAGCCGTGGGACAGTTAGTAATCAGCCCCAGCATTTT	CASSRGTVSNQPQHF
-	TRBV29-1	TRBJ1-5	-	TGCAGCGCAGGACAAAGCAATCAGCCCCAGCATTTT	CSAGQSNQPQHF
once	TRBV6-2/TRBV6-3	TRBJ1-1	-	TGTGCCAGCAGTTACTCTACGACAGGACGTTATGAAGCTTTCTTT	CASSYSTTGRYEAFF
-	TRBV11-2	TRBJ2-2	-	TGTGCCAGCAGCTTAGAACTAGGCACCGGGGAGCTGTTTTTT	CASSLELGTGELFF
-	TRBV11-3	TRBJ2-7	TRBD1	TGTGCCAGCAGCTTAGGCGGGACAGGGGGCCTCAACGAGCAGTACTTC	CASSLGGTGGLNEQYF
-	TRBV3-1/TRBV3-2	TRBJ2-2	TRBD2	TGTGCCAGCAGCCAACTAGCGGGGGGGAACACCGGGGAGCTGTTTTTT	CASSQLAGGNTGELFF
-	TRBV27	TRBJ2-7	TRBD1	TGTGCCAGCAGTTTAGTCCCGACAGGGTCCAACTACGAGCAGTACTTC	CASSLVPTGSNYEQYF
-	TRBV30	TRBJ2-7	-	TGTGCCTGGAGTAGGGGATACGAGCAGTACTTC	CAWSRGYEQYF
-	TRBV5-1	TRBJ1-3	-	TGCGCCAGCAGCCTAACCCGGTATAAACAGTCCTCTGGAAACACCATATATTTT	CASSLTRYKQSSGNTIYF
-	TRBV29-1	TRBJ1-2	TRBD1	TGCAGCGTTGTAGTCGAGGGGGCTATGAGTCGGGGCTACACCTTC	CSVVVEGAMSRGYTF
-	TRBV6-1	TRBJ2-2	TRBD1	TGTGCCAGCAGTGAATGGGACAGGGCCCCCGCCGGGGAGCTGTTTTTT	CASSEWDRAPAGELFF
-	TRBV4-1	TRBJ1-2	-	TGCGCCAGCAGCCTTCCGGGGGGGCGCAACTATGGCTACACCTTC	CASSLPGGRNYGYTF
-	TRBV7-8	TRBJ1-1	-	TGTGCCAGCAGCTCAGCGGGGACAATTGAAGCTTTCTTT	CASSSAGTIEAFF
-	TRBV24-1	TRBJ1-5	-	TGTGCCACCAGTGATTCTGGGCCCTACAATCAGCCCCAGCATTTT	CATSDSGPYNQPQHF
-	TRBV19	TRBJ2-7	-	TGTGCCAGTAGTCCCCAGACTACAAACTACGAGCAGTACTTC	CASSPQTTNYEQYF
-	TRBV18	TRBJ2-7	-	TGTGCCAGCTCACCATCATCGGGGTTAGGGGAGCAGTACTTC	CASSPSSGLGEQYF
-	TRBV28	TRBJ2-4	TRBD2	TGTGCCAGCATTAAAGCGGGAGGGGAATACGGCATTCAGTACTTC	CASIKAGGEYGIQYF
-	TRBV19	TRBJ1-4	-	TGTGCCAGCAGGGGTTCGGGTAATGAAAAACTGTTTTTT	CASRGSGNEKLFF
-	TRBV21-1	TRBJ2-7	-	TGTGCCAGCAGCCGCCGGAGACAGGGGGTCGCCTACGAGCAGTACTTC	CASSRRRQGVAYEQYF
once	TRBV19	TRBJ2-1	-	TGTGCCAGTAGTACACAGGAGCACCCGTACAATGAGCAGTTCTTC	CASSTQEHPYNEQFF
-	TRBV30	TRBJ1-5	-	TGTGCCTGGAGTGTATTCGGACAGAAGAATCAGCCCCAGCATTTT	CAWSVFGQKNQPQHF
-	TRBV3-1/TRBV3-2	TRBJ1-3	-	TGTGCCAGCAGCCCCACATTCTCTGGAAACACCATATATTTT	CASSPTFSGNTIYF
-	TRBV5-4	TRBJ1-2	-	TGTGCCAGCAGCCTTGCTCAAAGAGTAAACTATGGCTACACCTTC	CASSLAQRVNYGYTF
-	TRBV14	TRBJ2-1	TRBD2	TGTGCCAGCAGCCAAATGACTAGCGGCTACAATGAGCAGTTCTTC	CASSQMTSGYNEQFF
-	TRBV25-1	TRBJ2-5	-	TGTGCCAGCAGCCGGGCAGGGGCCAACCAAGAGACCCAGTACTTC	CASSRAGANQETQYF
-	TRBV4-1	TRBJ1-2	TRBD1	TGCGCCAGCAGCCAAGATCCTCCGGGACAGGGGACCTATGGCTACACCTTC	CASSQDPPGQGTYGYTF
-	TRBV19	TRBJ2-1	TRBD2	TGTGCCAGTAGTATTTTTGCGGGAGGATACAATGAGCAGTTCTTC	CASSIFAGGYNEQFF
-	TRBV2	TRBJ1-1	-	TGTGCCAGCAGTGGGGGGACAAATTCTAGGGAAGCTTTCTTT	CASSGGTNSREAFF
few	TRBV2	TRBJ1-6	-	TGTGCCAGCAGTGGACTGCCCAATTCACCCCTCCACTTT	CASSGLPNSPLHF
few	TRBV7-9	TRBJ1-1	-	TGTGCCAGCAGCCCCTTAAACTCAATGAACACTGAAGCTTTCTTT	CASSPLNSMNTEAFF